Shown below are 17 T cell receptor beta chains from a single sample sequenced in a study of a mutant IDH1 vaccine in newly diagnosed glioma. Measured with immunoSEQ multiplex PCR; TCRdb has only the in-frame clones, and not every one. The sample has around 92,000 clones; about 90% are singletons. Time point indicated: baseline, week 1 (first vaccination visit). Treatment defined: pre-vaccination baseline after standard-of-care therapy. Sequencing was performed on PBMCs, taken from a glioma patient treated with radiotherapy, temozolomide or both. The receptors shown here come from a woman aged 45 to 65 with glioma.

The chain joins TRBV14 to TRBJ2-3; the match to TRBD2 covers 12 bases. Germline loops: CDR1 SGHDN, CDR2 FVKESK. The V segment lost 11 bases and the J segment 1 base; nucleotides outside the gene matches: 22. The CDR3 has 20 amino acids. CDR3 DNA sequence: TGTGCCGCCTTAGTGGTAGGACTAGCGGGAACGGGAACGGGCACAGATACGCAGTATTTT. It codes for CAALVVGLAGTGTGTDTQYF.

This chain links TRBV27 with TRBJ2-7; 8 bases are a match to TRBD1. The ends lost 3 bases at V and 2 bases at J; junction bases unmatched: 9. Germline CDR1 and CDR2: MNHEY and SMNVEV (reference sequence). This CDR3 spans 16 amino acids. CDR3 region: CASSFQGARPPYEQYF. Written as DNA, the CDR3 is TGTGCCAGCAGTTTCCAGGGGGCGCGCCCCCCCTACGAGCAGTACTTC.

V and J are TRBV5-5 and TRBJ1-5; no clear D gene. This CDR3 is 15 amino acids long. Germline V lookup: CDR1 SGHKS, CDR2 YYEKEE (reference sequence). V shed 4 bases and J shed 3 bases, with 14 bases lying between them. CDR3 sequence: CASSLGLSVNQPQHF. The CDR3 DNA reads as TGTGCCAGCAGCCTGGGGTTGTCTGTCAATCAGCCCCAGCATTTT.

The rearrangement links TRBV5-1 to TRBJ2-2, with unresolved D. The CDR3 extends over 14 amino acids. Germline-derived CDR1 and CDR2 are SGHRS and YFSETQ. V shed 4 bases and J shed 1 base, with 8 bases lying between them. DNA of the CDR3: TGCGCCAGCAGCCCGGTTTTGAACACCGGGGAGCTGTTTTTT. Translated: CASSPVLNTGELFF.

This clone is a singleton in its sample. This chain links TRBV27 with TRBJ2-1; 9 positions match TRBD2. Trimming removed 6 bases from V and 2 bases from J; junction bases left unmatched: 8. This CDR3 region has 16 residues. Germline CDR1 and CDR2: MNHEY and SMNVEV (reference sequence). CDR3 loop: CASRKAGGSAYNEQFF. DNA of the CDR3: TGTGCCAGCAGGAAAGCGGGAGGCTCGGCCTACAATGAGCAGTTCTTC.

The chain uses TRBV10-2 and TRBJ2-5; D might be TRBD1 or TRBD2, each matching 5 bases. The germline CDR1 and CDR2 sequences are WSHSY and SAAADI. The V end was cut by 4 bases, the J end by 4 bases, with 13 bases between. The CDR3 length is 14 residues. CDR3 amino acids: CASSVSGTRETQYF. In nucleotides, the CDR3 is TGCGCCAGCAGTGTATCAGGGACGCGAGAGACCCAGTACTTC.

The chain carries TRBV10-3 and TRBJ2-1; 7 nucleotides line up with TRBD2. Germline values: CDR1 ENHRY, CDR2 SYGVKD. This CDR3 region has 14 residues. Unmatched junction bases numbered 11, after V lost 7 bases and J lost 8 bases. CDR3: CAIKSGTPADEQFF. CDR3 bases: TGTGCCATCAAAAGCGGGACCCCAGCCGATGAGCAGTTCTTC.

This chain joins TRBV21-1 and TRBJ2-2; the listed D gene, TRBD2, was not tested against the DNA. TRBV21-1 is listed as a pseudogene. The CDR3 length is 16 residues. DNA for the CDR3: TGTGCCAGCAGCAATTTAAGGGAGATCGGCACCGGGGAGCTGTTTTTT. This sequence encodes CASSNLREIGTGELFF.

The chain couples TRBV5-4 to TRBJ2-5; either TRBD1 or TRBD2 may supply D (5 bases each). V was cut by 4 bases and J by 6 bases, with 19 bases left in between. Germline V gene sequence: CDR1 SGHNT, CDR2 YYREEE (reference sequence). CDR3 length: 15 amino acids. The CDR3 is CASSEGTPATKTQYF. The CDR3 nucleotides read TGTGCCAGCAGCGAAGGGACCCCAGCCACGAAGACCCAGTACTTC.

This chain's CDR3 is CAWSVRTGNYEQYF. The CDR3 DNA sequence: TGTGCCTGGAGTGTACGGACGGGAAACTACGAGCAGTACTTC. This sequence joins TRBV30 and TRBJ2-7; weak D call: TRBD2 (5 bases). V gave up 0 bases and J gave up 3 bases, with 12 bases separating them. The CDR3 is made up of 14 amino acids. Per the germline V gene, CDR1 is GTSNPN and CDR2 is SVGIG (reference sequence). The entire variable domain, with the rest obtained from reference TRBV30 and TRBJ2-7, is as follows: SQTIHQWPATLVQPVGSPLSLECTVEGTSNPNLYWYRQAAGRGLQLLFYSVGIGQISSEVPQNLSASRPQDRQFILSSKKLLLSDSGFYLCAWSVRTGNYEQYFGPGTRLTVT.

The J gene is TRBJ1-5, the V gene TRBV30; TRBD1 is a possible D gene (5 bases). CDR3 size: 15 residues. CDR1 is GTSNPN and CDR2 is SVGIG in the germline V gene (reference sequence). The ends were cut back, 2 bases at V and 0 bases at J, with 11 bases in the middle. CDR3 residues: CAWSLGTDSNQPQHF. DNA of the CDR3: TGTGCCTGGAGTCTTGGGACGGATAGCAATCAGCCCCAGCATTTT.

The chain carries TRBV4-1 and TRBJ2-7, with D possibly TRBD2 on 6 matching bases. The V gene lost 3 bases and the J gene lost 2 bases, with 17 bases spanning the gap. This CDR3 contains 16 residues. Germline-derived CDR1 and CDR2 are MGHRA and YSYEKL. CDR3 residues: CASSQVGTYPPYEQYF. The CDR3 DNA reads as TGCGCCAGCAGCCAGGTGGGGACTTACCCTCCCTACGAGCAGTACTTC.

The rearrangement joins TRBV5-1 to TRBJ2-4; perhaps TRBD1 as D (5 bases). The V gene lost 4 bases and the J gene lost 0 bases, with 14 bases spanning the gap. The CDR3 is 16 residues long. Germline-derived CDR1 and CDR2 are SGHRS and YFSETQ. In nucleotides, the CDR3 is TGCGCCAGCAGCCGGACCACGGACATAGCCAAAAACATTCAGTACTTC. Its protein product is CASSRTTDIAKNIQYF.

V usage is TRBV2 and J usage is TRBJ2-3, with 10 bases that match TRBD2. Germline V gene sequence: CDR1 SNHLY, CDR2 FYNNEI. CDR3 length: 14 amino acids. Trimming at V came to 3 bases and at J to 3 bases, leaving 0 bases not matched to a gene. The CDR3 bases are TGTGCCAGCAGTGAGACTAGCGGGACAGATACGCAGTATTTT. It yields the protein CASSETSGTDTQYF.

The chain combines TRBV4-2 with TRBJ1-2, with 9 bases fitting TRBD1. Germline lookup yields CDR1 LGHNA and CDR2 YNFKEQ. The CDR3 extends over 14 amino acids. V trimming: 5 bases; J trimming: 8 bases; junction bases outside the gene matches: 9. The CDR3 DNA is TGTGCCAGCAGCTTGAAGGGACAGGGAAAAGGCTACACCTTC. It encodes CASSLKGQGKGYTF.

This chain connects TRBV6-1 to TRBJ1-1; D is perhaps TRBD1 (6 bases). V lost 5 bases and J lost 6, with 7 bases in between. CDR1 is MNHNS, CDR2 SASEGT, per germline. This CDR3 region has 11 residues. In DNA, the CDR3 is TGTGCCAGCAGTCCAGGGGCTGAAGCTTTCTTT. It specifies CASSPGAEAFF.

CDR3: CASSTRQVGNTEAFF. The CDR3 coding sequence is TGTGCCAGCAGTACCCGACAGGTTGGGAACACTGAAGCTTTCTTT. The chain carries TRBV27 and TRBJ1-1; D is perhaps TRBD1 (6 bases). Germline V lookup: CDR1 MNHEY, CDR2 SMNVEV (reference sequence). V lost 5 bases and J 1 base, leaving 14 bases between the germline ends. CDR3 length equals 15 residues.